This T cell receptor (beta chain) was observed in a study of T cells in Graves' hyperthyroidism and ophthalmopathy. Regarding the study as a whole: A median around 5.9 months before onset, the model predicted ophthalmopathy.

Patients between 18 and 65 years old had hyperthyroidism, newly diagnosed and lasting under 2 months. Exclusion of a patient resulted from uncontrolled infection, other autoimmune disease, pregnancy or lactation. Amplification of TCR beta CDR3 regions was performed using RNA transcripts as template. Initially, a first-round RT-PCR of the TCR CDR3 employed the HTBI primer set. TCRdb analysed the multiplex PCR reads with MiXCR anew, one entry per CDR3 protein. The sample records 450,000 to 650,000 distinct CDR3 sequences, around 20% being singletons. The CDR3 covers 16 residues. Trimming pared 4 bases from V and 3 bases from J, leaving 20 bases between. CDR1 is SGHDT, CDR2 YYEEEE, per germline. Many counts were recorded for this clonotype. Its cognate antigen is unknown.

The gene calls are TRBV5-6 and TRBJ2-7, with D possibly matching TRBD1 (5 bases). The sequencing sample was made of blood. The TCR originated in a man between 18 and 29 years old with Graves' hyperthyroidism. DNA for the CDR3: TGTGCCAGCAGCGTGTCCCCGAAGGGGCATTTCTACGAGCAGTACTTC. It translates to CASSVSPKGHFYEQYF.